Below are 32 T cell receptor beta chains sequenced from a single sample in a study of beta chain features in type 1 diabetes. The investigators reverse transcribed all of the isolated RNA, so they sequenced expressed TCRB transcripts. Sequencing used immunoSEQ multiplex PCR; TCRdb keeps in-frame clones, though not all of them. The table has roughly 140,000 clones, 6.9% seen once. The source material was central memory CD4+ T cells from blood. All receptors come from a woman aged 25 to 39 in good health.

The table lists this clone with a few counts. V is TRBV30 and J is TRBJ1-4; possible D gene TRBD1, 6 bases. Germline lookup yields CDR1 GTSNPN and CDR2 SVGIG (reference sequence). Trimming took off 0 bases at V and 2 bases at J, with 13 bases between the two ends. The CDR3 extends over 16 amino acids. The chain's CDR3 is CAWSVRGPMTNEKLFF. Written as DNA, the CDR3 is TGTGCCTGGAGTGTCAGGGGCCCCATGACTAATGAAAAACTGTTTTTT.

This chain connects TRBV30 to TRBJ2-1, with TRBD2 matching 12 bases. V lost 1 base, J lost 6 bases, and 10 bases stayed unmatched. Germline loops: CDR1 GTSNPN, CDR2 SVGIG (reference sequence). The CDR3 covers 17 residues. CDR3 sequence: CAWSGGPLAGGSNEQFF. CDR3 nucleotide sequence: TGTGCCTGGAGTGGAGGCCCGCTAGCGGGAGGGTCCAATGAGCAGTTCTTC.

This clone was found many times. This chain links TRBV30 with TRBJ2-3; D ambiguous. The CDR3 loop spans 13 amino acids. V lost 4 bases and J lost 2, with 10 bases in between. Germline V gene lookup returns CDR1 GTSNPN and CDR2 SVGIG (reference sequence). The CDR3 sequence is CAWTPRNTDTQYF. DNA for the CDR3: TGTGCCTGGACTCCGCGGAACACAGATACGCAGTATTTT. Combining the CDR3 with reference TRBV30 and TRBJ2-3 gives the whole variable domain SQTIHQWPATLVQPVGSPLSLECTVEGTSNPNLYWYRQAAGRGLQLLFYSVGIGQISSEVPQNLSASRPQDRQFILSSKKLLLSDSGFYLCAWTPRNTDTQYFGPGTRLTVL.

The table lists this clone with many counts. This chain links TRBV14 with TRBJ2-1; tentatively, D is TRBD1 (5 bases). Germline V gene sequence: CDR1 SGHDN, CDR2 FVKESK. The CDR3 length is 11 residues. Trimming stripped 4 bases from V and 10 bases from J, with 8 bases between. Here the CDR3 DNA reads TGTGCCAGCAGCCTTCGACAGGAGCAGTTCTTC. It specifies CASSLRQEQFF.

The V gene is TRBV10-3, the J gene TRBJ2-5; no clear D. There are 12 residues in the CDR3. CDR1 and CDR2 from the germline V gene are ENHRY and SYGVKD. V was trimmed by 8 bases and J by 5 bases, leaving 12 bases between them. The CDR3 bases are TGTGCCATCTCAGACTCGGCGGAGACCCAGTACTTC. It is translated as CAISDSAETQYF.

This clone was picked up a small number of times. The chain couples TRBV4-3 to TRBJ1-5; D not resolved. From germline, CDR1 is LGHNA and CDR2 YSLEER. This CDR3 contains 15 residues. Trimming stripped 5 bases from V and 4 bases from J, with 15 bases between. CDR3 residues: CASSWQIGENQPQHF. CDR3 nucleotides: TGCGCCAGCAGCTGGCAAATTGGAGAGAATCAGCCCCAGCATTTT.

V is TRBV10-3 and J is TRBJ2-3; TRBD2 agrees at 14 bases. Trimming at V came to 2 bases and at J to 3 bases, leaving 1 base not matched to a gene. Per germline, CDR1 ENHRY and CDR2 SYGVKD. The CDR3 runs to 16 residues. The CDR3 DNA reads as TGTGCCATCAGTGAGGGACTAGCGGGAGGTACAGATACGCAGTATTTT. Its protein product is CAISEGLAGGTDTQYF.

This clone occurred a few times. The chain uses TRBV6-5 and TRBJ2-7, with 7 bases identical to TRBD2. CDR3 size: 13 residues. Germline loops: CDR1 MNHEY, CDR2 SVGAGI. V trimming: 5 bases; J trimming: 9 bases; junction bases outside the gene matches: 10. The CDR3 sequence: CASSRTSGGWQYF. CDR3 DNA sequence: TGTGCCAGCAGTCGAACATCGGGAGGTTGGCAGTACTTC.

There are a few counts of this clone. The chain uses TRBV6-5 and TRBJ2-4; tentatively, D is TRBD2 (5 bases). Germline-derived CDR1 and CDR2 are MNHEY and SVGAGI. This CDR3 contains 16 residues. The V end lost 4 bases, the J end lost 0 bases, and 13 bases lay between the germline ends. CDR3 residues: CASSSGGALAKNIQYF. The CDR3 DNA follows: TGTGCCAGCAGTTCAGGAGGAGCCCTAGCCAAAAACATTCAGTACTTC.

This chain joins TRBV7-9 and TRBJ2-7, with 10 bases lining up with TRBD1. With 5 bases clipped from V and 2 bases from J, the junction kept 9 bases outside the gene matches. The CDR3 has 16 amino acids. The germline gives CDR1 SEHNR, CDR2 FQNEAQ (reference sequence). This CDR3 reads CASSPLGQGTTYEQYF. The CDR3 DNA sequence: TGTGCCAGCAGCCCACTGGGACAGGGGACGACCTACGAGCAGTACTTC.

This clone came up many times. This chain links TRBV9 with TRBJ1-3, with a weak D call TRBD1 (6 bases). The CDR3 spans 14 residues. Trimming removed 4 bases at V and 0 bases at J, with 8 bases between. Germline V CDR1 and CDR2: SGDLS, YYNGEE. The DNA of the CDR3 is TGTGCCAGCAGCCCAGGGGTCTCTGGAAACACCATATATTTT. Its translation is CASSPGVSGNTIYF.

This clone was picked up a small number of times. This rearrangement joins TRBV7-9 to TRBJ2-2, with D possibly TRBD1 on 5 matching bases. This CDR3 spans 14 amino acids. Germline loops: CDR1 SEHNR, CDR2 FQNEAQ (reference sequence). V was cut by 4 bases and J by 1 base, with 7 bases left in between. The CDR3 region has the DNA TGTGCCAGCAGCTCCCAGGGGAACACCGGGGAGCTGTTTTTT. Its protein is CASSSQGNTGELFF.

The chain joins TRBV4-3 to TRBJ2-2; D may be TRBD2 (5 bases). V dropped 4 bases and J dropped 5 bases, with 8 bases sitting between them. This CDR3 is built from 13 residues. CDR1 and CDR2 (germline): LGHNA, YSLEER. Here the CDR3 DNA reads TGCGCCAGCAGCCCCCGGGGTACCGGGGAGCTGTTTTTT. Translation gives CASSPRGTGELFF.

This clone was counted between two and nine times. The rearrangement joins TRBV15 to TRBJ2-2; D is possibly TRBD1 (5 bases). Trimming shortened V by 5 bases and J by 8 bases, and 9 bases separated the two germline ends. Germline CDR1 is LNHNV and CDR2 is YYDKDF (reference sequence). The CDR3 sequence is 12 residues long. In DNA form, the CDR3 reads TGTGCCACCAGCTCCAGGGCGGGGGAGCTGTTTTTT. Protein: CATSSRAGELFF.

The chain employs TRBV6-5 and TRBJ2-1; the match to TRBD2 covers 7 bases. CDR3 length equals 15 residues. Germline V gives CDR1 MNHEY, CDR2 SVGAGI. The J segment lost 1 base and the V segment lost 6 bases, leaving 6 bases of the junction unmatched. CDR3 in amino acids: CASRRLAGSYNEQFF. As DNA, the CDR3 is TGTGCCAGCAGAAGACTAGCTGGTTCCTACAATGAGCAGTTCTTC.

This clone was picked up a small number of times. In nucleotides, the CDR3 is TGTGCCAGCAGCTTAGTGGCGGGACCAGATACGCAGTATTTT. Amino acid sequence: CASSLVAGPDTQYF. The chain carries TRBV7-9 and TRBJ2-3, with D tentatively TRBD2 (6 bases). The CDR3 sequence is 14 residues long. V shed 1 base and J shed 4 bases, with 9 bases lying between them. Germline CDR1 is SEHNR and CDR2 is FQNEAQ (reference sequence).

This clone was counted a few times. V and J are TRBV6-1 and TRBJ2-1, with 11 nucleotides matching TRBD2. From germline, CDR1 is MNHNS and CDR2 SASEGT. There are 15 residues in the CDR3. V shed 5 bases, J shed 4 bases, and the junction held 4 bases outside the gene matches. CDR3 loop: CASSRTSGRYNEQFF. The CDR3 nucleotides are TGTGCCAGCAGTCGGACTAGCGGGCGGTACAATGAGCAGTTCTTC.

Concerning this clone: Other nucleotide sequences in the sample specify the same CDR3. The gene calls are TRBV7-9 and TRBJ2-1, with no clear D. V dropped 1 base and J dropped 2 bases, with 9 bases sitting between them. The CDR3 is 15 amino acids. CDR1 SEHNR and CDR2 FQNEAQ come from the germline V gene (reference sequence). The DNA of the CDR3 is TGTGCCAGCAGCTTAGACGCAGGCACCTACAATGAGCAGTTCTTC. It specifies CASSLDAGTYNEQFF.

The V call is TRBV11-2, the J call TRBJ2-7; TRBD1 is a possible D gene (5 bases). V gave up 2 bases and J gave up 3 bases, with 8 bases separating them. The CDR3 is 13 residues long. The V gene's germline CDR1 is SGHAT and CDR2 FQNNGV. The CDR3 reads CASSLRTLYEQYF. As DNA, the CDR3 is TGTGCCAGCAGCTTAAGGACACTCTACGAGCAGTACTTC.

The rearrangement links TRBV7-2 to TRBJ2-7, with D maybe TRBD1 (5 bases). The V and J ends lost 4 bases and 0 bases respectively, with 13 bases between them. This CDR3 has 15 amino acids. CDR1 and CDR2 from the germline V gene are SGHTA and FQGNSA. The CDR3 reads CASSSTRTSSYEQYF. Written as DNA, the CDR3 is TGTGCCAGCAGCTCAACGAGGACAAGCTCCTACGAGCAGTACTTC. The entire variable domain, with the rest obtained from reference TRBV7-2 and TRBJ2-7, is as follows: GAGVSQSPSNKVTEKGKDVELRCDPISGHTALYWYRQSLGQGLEFLIYFQGNSAPDKSGLPSDRFSAERTGGSVSTLTIQRTQQEDSAVYLCASSSTRTSSYEQYFGPGTRLTVT.

The rearrangement uses TRBV7-3 and TRBJ2-1, with 11 bases matching TRBD2. The CDR3 has 15 amino acids. The J segment lost 12 bases and the V segment lost 5 bases, leaving 12 bases of the junction unmatched. The germline gives CDR1 SGHTA, CDR2 FQGTGA. Written as DNA, the CDR3 is TGTGCCAGCAGCCCTACTAGCGGGAGTGGGGTAGCGCAGTTCTTC. Translated, it gives CASSPTSGSGVAQFF.

The J gene is TRBJ2-7, the V gene TRBV5-1, with 8 bases fitting TRBD1. In germline, CDR1 is SGHRS, CDR2 YFSETQ. The ends lost 4 bases at V and 5 bases at J; junction bases unmatched: 11. This CDR3 is 15 amino acids long. In nucleotides, the CDR3 is TGCGCCAGCAGCCAACCGACAGGGGAGTACAACGAGCAGTACTTC. It is translated as CASSQPTGEYNEQYF.

The chain couples TRBV28 to TRBJ2-7; no clear D gene. The length of the CDR3 is 12 residues. The V end lost 8 bases, the J end lost 2 bases, and 10 bases lay between the germline ends. Germline CDR1 is MDHEN and CDR2 is SYDVKM. The CDR3 sequence is CASVSGAYEQYF. For the CDR3, the DNA is TGTGCCAGCGTCTCAGGCGCCTACGAGCAGTACTTC.

This clone has more than one count but fewer than ten. In the same sample, other DNA sequences code for this CDR3. The chain recombines TRBV18 with TRBJ1-5, with D possibly matching TRBD1 (5 bases). Germline lookup yields CDR1 KGHSH and CDR2 LQKENI. V lost 3 bases and J lost 6, with 12 bases in between. The CDR3 covers 14 residues. This CDR3 is CASSPQGWGQPQHF. The DNA for the CDR3 is TGTGCCAGCTCACCTCAGGGTTGGGGTCAGCCCCAGCATTTT.

Only a few counts were recorded for this clone. The chain combines TRBV18 with TRBJ1-1, with a weak D call TRBD1 (6 bases). CDR1 and CDR2 (germline): KGHSH, LQKENI. V was cut by 3 bases and J by 8 bases, with 13 bases left in between. The CDR3 loop spans 13 amino acids. CDR3 residues: CASSPDGTREAFF. The CDR3 DNA reads TGTGCCAGCTCACCGGACGGGACACGAGAAGCTTTCTTT.

The table lists this clone with a few counts. The chain combines TRBV28 with TRBJ2-4; D gene uncertain. Germline lookup yields CDR1 MDHEN and CDR2 SYDVKM. CDR3 length equals 12 residues. V lost 6 bases to trimming and J lost 6 bases, with 9 bases between them. CDR3 nucleotide sequence: TGTGCCAGCAGGTTGACGGGAAACATTCAGTACTTC. This codes for CASRLTGNIQYF.

J is TRBJ1-1 and V is TRBV9; 8 bases line up with TRBD1. The length of the CDR3 is 16 residues. Germline V lookup: CDR1 SGDLS, CDR2 YYNGEE. Trimming at V came to 3 bases and at J to 0 bases, leaving 7 bases not matched to a gene. CDR3 in amino acids: CASSEHRQGMNTEAFF. The CDR3 nucleotides read TGTGCCAGCAGCGAGCATCGACAGGGGATGAACACTGAAGCTTTCTTT.

Notes on this clone: The same CDR3 is also encoded by other DNA sequences in this sample. The chain has TRBV11-2 and TRBJ1-1; D gene uncertain. The CDR3 runs to 13 residues. V lost 2 bases, J lost 4 bases, and 8 bases lay in between. Looked up from germline, CDR1 is SGHAT and CDR2 is FQNNGV. CDR3 DNA sequence: TGTGCCAGCAGCTTATCGGGTGGCACTGAAGCTTTCTTT. Amino acid sequence: CASSLSGGTEAFF.

Notes on this clone: The same CDR3 also results from other DNA sequences found in this sample. J is TRBJ1-3 and V is TRBV9; D is ambiguous. CDR1 is SGDLS and CDR2 is YYNGEE in the germline V gene. This CDR3 has 14 residues. V dropped 0 bases and J dropped 2 bases, with 6 bases sitting between them. In DNA, the CDR3 is TGTGCCAGCAGCGTAGGCGGGACTGGAAACACCATATATTTT. Its translation is CASSVGGTGNTIYF.

This clone came up a few times. The chain links TRBV28 to TRBJ2-1; 7 nucleotides line up with TRBD2. The V gene's germline CDR1 is MDHEN and CDR2 SYDVKM. Losses at the gene ends were 5 bases for V and 4 bases for J; bases not matched to a gene: 11. The length of the CDR3 is 16 residues. CDR3 amino acids: CASSPHEGGSYNEQFF. CDR3 sequence (DNA): TGTGCCAGCAGTCCTCACGAGGGCGGGAGTTACAATGAGCAGTTCTTC.

The chain joins TRBV6-6 to TRBJ2-1; D unresolved. Trimming stripped 8 bases from V and 7 bases from J, with 12 bases between. CDR3 length: 12 amino acids. Germline CDR1 and CDR2: MNHNY and SVGAGI (reference sequence). The CDR3 region is CASALESNEQFF. CDR3 DNA: TGTGCCAGCGCGCTAGAATCTAATGAGCAGTTCTTC.

This clone came up a few times. The genes are TRBV11-1 and TRBJ2-5, with D maybe TRBD1 (6 bases). The germline gives CDR1 SGHAT, CDR2 FQDESV (reference sequence). CDR3 length equals 13 residues. Trimming pared 5 bases from V and 2 bases from J, leaving 9 bases between. CDR3: CASSVGQQETQYF. As DNA, the CDR3 is TGTGCCAGCAGCGTCGGACAGCAAGAGACCCAGTACTTC.